The present TCR beta chain was sequenced within a study of shared clonotypes between healthy human individuals. The method was immunoSEQ multiplex PCR; TCRdb's version includes in-frame clones alone and lacks a portion of them. The sample shows 2 million to 2.5 million clones, approximately 93% of them seen only once. This receptor was taken from a man in his late teens or twenties in good health. Some clones in this sample may be carry-over from other donors' samples. The sequenced sample consisted of naive CD4+ T cells from PBMCs. Subset noted: CD45RA+ positively selected.

CDR3 region: CASSPNRHTQYF. CDR3 coding DNA: TGTGCCAGCAGTCCCAACCGGCATACGCAGTATTTT. The chain has TRBV28 and TRBJ2-3; D gene ambiguous. There are 12 residues in the CDR3. CDR1 and CDR2 from the germline V gene are MDHEN and SYDVKM. Trimming removed 5 bases from V and 7 bases from J, with 10 bases in between.